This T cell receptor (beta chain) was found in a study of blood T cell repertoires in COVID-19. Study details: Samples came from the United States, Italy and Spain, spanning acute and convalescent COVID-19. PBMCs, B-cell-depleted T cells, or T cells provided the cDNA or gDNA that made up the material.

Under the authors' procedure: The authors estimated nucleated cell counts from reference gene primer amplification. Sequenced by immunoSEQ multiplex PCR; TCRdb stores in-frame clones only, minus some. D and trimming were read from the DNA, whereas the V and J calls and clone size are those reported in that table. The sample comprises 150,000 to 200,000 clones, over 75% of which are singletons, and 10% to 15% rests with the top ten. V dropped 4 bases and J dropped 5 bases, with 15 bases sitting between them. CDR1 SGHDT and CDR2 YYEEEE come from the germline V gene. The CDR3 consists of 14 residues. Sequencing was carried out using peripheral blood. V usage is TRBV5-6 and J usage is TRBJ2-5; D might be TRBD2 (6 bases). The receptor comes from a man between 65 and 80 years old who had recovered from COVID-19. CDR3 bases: TGTGCCAGCAGCCTCGGAGGGGCGGATGAGACCCAGTACTTC. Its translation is CASSLGGADETQYF.